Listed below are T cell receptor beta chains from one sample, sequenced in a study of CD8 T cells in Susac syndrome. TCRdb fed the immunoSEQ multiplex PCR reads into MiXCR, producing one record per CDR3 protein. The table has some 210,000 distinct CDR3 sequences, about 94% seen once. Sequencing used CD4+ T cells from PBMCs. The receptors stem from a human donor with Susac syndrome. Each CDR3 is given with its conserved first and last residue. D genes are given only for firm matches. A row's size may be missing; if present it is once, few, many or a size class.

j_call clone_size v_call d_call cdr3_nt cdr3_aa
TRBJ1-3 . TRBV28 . TGTGCCAGCAGGTTCCCCGGGCAATCCGGAAACACCATATATTTT CASRFPGQSGNTIYF
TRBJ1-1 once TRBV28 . TGTGCCAGCAACAAATACGAGGGCACTGAAGCTTTCTTT CASNKYEGTEAFF
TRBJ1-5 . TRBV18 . TGTGCCAGCTCAGCGGGGCCCTATAGCAATCAGCCCCAGCATTTT CASSAGPYSNQPQHF
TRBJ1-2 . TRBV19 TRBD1 TGTGCCAGTAGTATGGACAGGGATCTATATGGCTACACCTTC CASSMDRDLYGYTF
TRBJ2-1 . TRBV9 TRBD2 TGTGCCAGCAGCCCCCAGGTTGCGGGGGGGCTCCTCGTGGTGAATGAGCAGTTCTTC CASSPQVAGGLLVVNEQFF
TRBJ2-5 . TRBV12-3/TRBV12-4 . TGTGCCAGCAGTTGGCCCCACCAAGAGACCCAGTACTTC CASSWPHQETQYF
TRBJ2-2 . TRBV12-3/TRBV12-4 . TGTGCCAGCAGTTTAGCTGGGGGCGGCGGGGAGCTGTTTTTT CASSLAGGGGELFF
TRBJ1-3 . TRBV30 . TGTGCCTGGAGGTTAGGATCCGGAAACACCATATATTTT CAWRLGSGNTIYF
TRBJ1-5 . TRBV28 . TGTGCCACCGAAGGGGCTGTCTTTCAGCCCCAGCATTTT CATEGAVFQPQHF
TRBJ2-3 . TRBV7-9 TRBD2 TGTGCCAGCAGCCGACTAGCGGGGGCCCCCGATACGCAGTATTTT CASSRLAGAPDTQYF
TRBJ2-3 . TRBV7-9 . TGTGCCAGCAGCTCCTTCATAGGGAATTCGGATACGCAGTATTTT CASSSFIGNSDTQYF
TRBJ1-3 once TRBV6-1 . TGTGCCAGCAGATCTAACTCCAGGGGATCGGGAAACACCATATATTTT CASRSNSRGSGNTIYF
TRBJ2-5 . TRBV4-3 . TGCGCCAGCAACCGACTAATCACCCAAGAGACCCAGTACTTC CASNRLITQETQYF
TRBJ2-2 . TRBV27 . TGTGCCAGCAGTTCCACCACCGGGACCGGGGAGCTGTTTTTT CASSSTTGTGELFF
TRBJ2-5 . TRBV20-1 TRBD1 TGCAGTGCTGAACAGGGGCCACAAGAGACCCAGTACTTC CSAEQGPQETQYF
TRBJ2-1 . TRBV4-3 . TGCGCCAGCAGCCAAGATGTAAGGGCCAATGAGCAGTTCTTC CASSQDVRANEQFF
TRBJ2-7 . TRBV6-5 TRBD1 TGTGCCAGCAGTTACTCGACAGGGGCCCGTCACGAGCAGTACTTC CASSYSTGARHEQYF
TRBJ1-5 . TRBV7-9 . TGTGCCAGCAGCTTAGCAGCGGGGTTCAATCAGCCCCAGCATTTT CASSLAAGFNQPQHF
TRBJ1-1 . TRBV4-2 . TGTGCCAGCAGCCAAGATGACAGGTGGAACACTGAAGCTTTCTTT CASSQDDRWNTEAFF
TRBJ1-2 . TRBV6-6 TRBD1 TGTGCCAGCAGCCCCGGGACAGGTCTATGGGGCTACACCTTC CASSPGTGLWGYTF
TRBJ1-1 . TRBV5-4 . TGTGCCAGCAGCTTGTTCAGCGGAGAAAACACTGAAGCTTTCTTT CASSLFSGENTEAFF
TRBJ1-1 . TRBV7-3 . TGTGCCAGCAGCTTACAGGATCGGGCGGAAGCTTTCTTT CASSLQDRAEAFF
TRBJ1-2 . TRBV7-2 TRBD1 TGTGCCAGCAGCTTACAGGGGGGGTACTATGGCTACACCTTC CASSLQGGYYGYTF
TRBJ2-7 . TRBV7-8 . TGTGCCAGCGGCCCGGCCGCCGGGGAGCAGTACTTC CASGPAAGEQYF
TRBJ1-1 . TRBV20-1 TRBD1 TGCAGTGCAAGCCACGGTTCAGGGGGCAACACTGAAGCTTTCTTT CSASHGSGGNTEAFF
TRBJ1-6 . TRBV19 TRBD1 TGTGCCAGTAGTTTTGGGGACAGTCGGTCACCCCTCCACTTT CASSFGDSRSPLHF
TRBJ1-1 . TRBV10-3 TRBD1 TGTGCCATCACTCCCGACAGGGGTTTGGGCACTGAAGCTTTCTTT CAITPDRGLGTEAFF
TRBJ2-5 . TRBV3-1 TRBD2 TGTGCCAGCAGCCACACTAGCGGGGTAGGCCAAGAGACCCAGTACTTC CASSHTSGVGQETQYF
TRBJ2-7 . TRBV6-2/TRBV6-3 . TGTGCCAGCAGTAAACAGACGGTCTCCTACGAGCAGTACTTC CASSKQTVSYEQYF
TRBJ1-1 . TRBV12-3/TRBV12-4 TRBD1 TGTGCCAGCAGTTACCTCGGGGACAGGGAAGCTTTCTTT CASSYLGDREAFF
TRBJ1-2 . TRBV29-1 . TGCAGCGTTGGCGACAGGAGATTATGGGATAGTGACACCTTC CSVGDRRLWDSDTF
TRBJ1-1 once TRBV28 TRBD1 TGTGCCAGCAGTCAACGGACAGGGATTTTGACTGAAGCTTTCTTT CASSQRTGILTEAFF
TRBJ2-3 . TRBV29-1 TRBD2 TGCAGCGTTGTGTGGATAGCGGGGAGGGATACGCAGTATTTT CSVVWIAGRDTQYF
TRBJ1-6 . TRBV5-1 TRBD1 TGCGCCAGCGGGACAGGGGGCGATTCACCCCTCCACTTT CASGTGGDSPLHF
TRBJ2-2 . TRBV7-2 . TGTGCCAGCAGCTTTCGGGGTTCCCTGAAGACCGGGGAGCTGTTTTTT CASSFRGSLKTGELFF
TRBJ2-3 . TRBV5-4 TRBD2 TGTGCCAGCAGCCCCAAGGGACTATACACAGATACGCAGTATTTT CASSPKGLYTDTQYF
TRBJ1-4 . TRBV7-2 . TGTGCCAGCAGCTTAGCTAGGGGCGTCGCAACTAATGAAAAACTGTTTTTT CASSLARGVATNEKLFF
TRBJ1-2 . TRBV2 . TGTGCCAGCACTTCGGGGGTTGGTGGCTACACCTTC CASTSGVGGYTF
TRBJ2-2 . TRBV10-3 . TGTGCCATCAGTGAGGATGGACAGTTCACCGGGGAGCTGTTTTTT CAISEDGQFTGELFF
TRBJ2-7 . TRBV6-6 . TGTGCCAGCAGTTATTGGGGGAGTGGATCCTACGAGCAGTACTTC CASSYWGSGSYEQYF
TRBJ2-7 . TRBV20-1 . TGCAGTGCGTACAGTCCCCTCTCCTACGAGCAGTACTTC CSAYSPLSYEQYF
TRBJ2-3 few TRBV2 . TGTGCCAGCAGTGGGACCTTAGACACAGATACGCAGTATTTT CASSGTLDTDTQYF
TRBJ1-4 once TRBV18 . TGTGCCAGCTCTATCGCGACGGAGGAGGAAAAACTGTTTTTT CASSIATEEEKLFF
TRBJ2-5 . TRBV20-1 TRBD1 TGCAGTGCTAGTGACAGGGCGGAGGAGACCCAGTACTTC CSASDRAEETQYF
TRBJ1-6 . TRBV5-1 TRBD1 TGCGCCAGCAGCCAAAGGACAGGGGGCGGAGATAATTCACCCCTCCACTTT CASSQRTGGGDNSPLHF
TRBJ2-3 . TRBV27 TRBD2 TGTGCCAGCAGCCACTTATTAGCGGGGGGACCAGATACGCAGTATTTT CASSHLLAGGPDTQYF
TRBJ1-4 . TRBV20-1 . TGCAGTGCTAGGAGGGTGGAAGACGAAAAACTGTTTTTT CSARRVEDEKLFF
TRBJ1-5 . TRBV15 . TGTGCCACCAGCGGGGACATTATCAATCAGCCCCAGCATTTT CATSGDIINQPQHF
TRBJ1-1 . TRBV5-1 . TGCGCCAGCAGCTTGGCACCCAGGGAATTCATGAACACTGAAGCTTTCTTT CASSLAPREFMNTEAFF
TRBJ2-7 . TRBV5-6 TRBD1 TGTGCCAGCAGCCGTACAGGGGTGACCTACGAGCAGTACTTC CASSRTGVTYEQYF
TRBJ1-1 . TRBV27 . TGTGCCAGCAGTTTAAATAGGGTCGCAGGGGCGGCTTTCTTT CASSLNRVAGAAFF
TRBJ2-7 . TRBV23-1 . TGCGCCAGCAGTCAAATCTCGACGGGGACGGTCGAGCAGTACTTC CASSQISTGTVEQYF
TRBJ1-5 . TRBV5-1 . TGCGCCAGCAGCTTGGGGGACACGTATAGTCAGCCCCAGCATTTT CASSLGDTYSQPQHF
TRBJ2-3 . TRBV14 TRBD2 TGTGCCAGCAGCCAAGATCGGGGACTAGGCACAGATACGCAGTATTTT CASSQDRGLGTDTQYF
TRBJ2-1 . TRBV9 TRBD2 TGTGCCAGCAGCGCCGGGGGGGTTGGTGTCGGGCAGCAGTTCTTC CASSAGGVGVGQQFF
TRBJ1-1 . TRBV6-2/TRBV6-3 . TGTGCCAGCAGCCTCACCCTAGCGGCGAACACTGAAGCTTTCTTT CASSLTLAANTEAFF